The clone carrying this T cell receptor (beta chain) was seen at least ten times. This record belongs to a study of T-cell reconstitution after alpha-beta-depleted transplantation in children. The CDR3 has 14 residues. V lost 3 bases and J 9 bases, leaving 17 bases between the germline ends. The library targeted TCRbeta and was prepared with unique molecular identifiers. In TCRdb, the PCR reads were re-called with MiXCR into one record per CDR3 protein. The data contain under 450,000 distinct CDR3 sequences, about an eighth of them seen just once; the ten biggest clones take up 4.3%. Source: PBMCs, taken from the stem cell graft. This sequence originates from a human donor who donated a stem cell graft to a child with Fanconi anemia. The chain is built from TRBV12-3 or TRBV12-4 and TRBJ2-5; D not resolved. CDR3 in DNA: TGTGCCAGCAGTTTCTCCGACTCGGGCCAGGCCCAGTACTTC. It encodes CASSFSDSGQAQYF.